This is a list of T cell receptor beta chains from one sample in a study of cytomegalovirus exposure and HLA in healthy donors. The table came from immunoSEQ multiplex PCR; TCRdb's copy has only in-frame clones and leaves some out. The sample contains about 83,000 clones, around 71% of which appear only once. The sample taken for sequencing was PBMCs. The receptor source for this set is a man between 60 and 75 years old in good health and CMV-seronegative. Both conserved end residues are part of each CDR3. D genes are given only for firm matches. Where a row states a size, it is once, few, many or the class of an expanded clone; other rows omit it.

>TRBV5-1|TRBD2|TRBJ2-1|NA
CASSLYPAGGHNEQFF
TGCGCCAGCAGCTTGTATCCAGCGGGGGGGCACAATGAGCAGTTCTTC
>TRBV5-1|TRBD2|TRBJ2-3|NA
CASSSSTSGRADTQYF
TGCGCCAGCAGCTCCTCGACTAGCGGGAGAGCAGATACGCAGTATTTT
>TRBV5-4|TRBD2|TRBJ2-7|NA
CATREGSGSTYEQYF
TGTGCCACCCGGGAGGGCAGCGGGAGCACCTACGAGCAGTACTTC
>TRBV28|NA|TRBJ1-6|NA
CASRTGDFGDALHF
TGTGCCAGCAGGACTGGGGACTTTGGGGATGCCCTCCACTTT
>TRBV19|NA|TRBJ1-1|NA
CASSAGFEGEAFF
TGTGCCAGTAGCGCGGGGTTTGAGGGTGAAGCTTTCTTT
>TRBV20-1|TRBD1|TRBJ2-7|once
CSARDQGDGNF
TGCAGTGCTAGAGACCAGGGGGACGGGAACTTC
>TRBV10-1|TRBD1|TRBJ2-1|NA
CASSALGQPRDNEQFF
TGCGCCAGCAGCGCGCTGGGACAGCCTAGAGACAATGAGCAGTTCTTC
>TRBV28|NA|TRBJ2-2|NA
CASTLDAFGSKELFF
TGTGCCAGCACCCTAGACGCCTTCGGGTCCAAGGAGCTGTTTTTT
>TRBV19|TRBD2|TRBJ2-7|NA
CARLTSGPYEQYF
TGTGCCAGACTCACTAGCGGACCCTACGAGCAGTACTTC
>TRBV7-2|TRBD1|TRBJ2-7|NA
CASSSLAGTESYEQYF
TGTGCCAGCAGTTCTCTCGCTGGGACAGAATCCTACGAGCAGTACTTC
>TRBV9|NA|TRBJ2-3|few
CASSLYGTHDTQYF
TGTGCCAGCAGCCTATACGGGACTCACGATACGCAGTATTTT
>TRBV14|TRBD1|TRBJ2-6|NA
CASSQGGGQGAFGANVLTF
TGTGCCAGCAGCCAAGGGGGGGGACAGGGGGCGTTTGGGGCCAACGTCCTGACTTTC
>TRBV5-1|TRBD1|TRBJ2-1|NA
CASSWGTGGREQFF
TGCGCCAGCAGCTGGGGGACAGGGGGTCGAGAGCAGTTCTTC
>TRBV4-2|NA|TRBJ1-5|NA
CASSQDGWGNQPQHF
TGTGCCAGCAGCCAAGACGGGTGGGGCAATCAGCCCCAGCATTTT
>TRBV29-1|TRBD1|TRBJ1-2|few
CSVEDRKLNYGYTF
TGCAGCGTTGAGGACAGGAAACTTAACTATGGCTACACCTTC
>TRBV10-3|NA|TRBJ2-3|NA
CAIAQEATDTQYF
TGTGCCATCGCCCAAGAGGCAACTGATACGCAGTATTTT
>TRBV27|TRBD1|TRBJ2-3|NA
CASSFSRGPNTDTQYF
TGTGCCAGCAGTTTCTCCAGGGGGCCCAACACAGATACGCAGTATTTT
>TRBV25-1|NA|TRBJ2-6|once
CASTSPGANVLTF
TGTGCCAGCACAAGCCCTGGGGCCAACGTCCTGACTTTC
>TRBV28|TRBD2|TRBJ2-1|NA
CASSRSGLREQFF
TGTGCCAGCAGCCGTAGCGGGTTACGTGAGCAGTTCTTC
>TRBV9|TRBD2|TRBJ2-7|few
CASSATTSLREQYF
TGTGCCAGCAGCGCAACGACTAGCCTGCGCGAGCAGTACTTC
>TRBV6-1|TRBD2|TRBJ2-2|NA
CASSEVDGGTGELFF
TGTGCCAGCAGTGAAGTTGACGGGGGGACCGGGGAGCTGTTTTTT
>TRBV19|NA|TRBJ1-1|NA
CASSRTGYTEAFF
TGTGCCAGTAGCCGTACAGGGTACACTGAAGCTTTCTTT
>TRBV13|TRBD1|TRBJ1-6|NA
CASSSQQGASPLHF
TGTGCCAGCAGCTCACAACAGGGGGCCTCTCCCCTCCACTTT
>TRBV4-1|TRBD1|TRBJ2-5|NA
CASSQNDRGVETQYF
TGCGCCAGCAGCCAAAATGACAGGGGCGTGGAGACCCAGTACTTC
>TRBV5-1|NA|TRBJ2-3|NA
CASRTSGTADTQYF
TGCGCCAGCAGAACGTCGGGAACAGCAGATACGCAGTATTTT
>TRBV4-1|TRBD2|TRBJ2-1|NA
CASSRREGRYNEQFF
TGCGCCAGCAGTCGGCGGGAGGGCCGGTACAATGAGCAGTTCTTC
>TRBV6-5|TRBD2|TRBJ2-7|NA
CASSYSGLAGYEQYF
TGTGCCAGCAGTTACTCGGGACTAGCGGGCTACGAGCAGTACTTC
>TRBV9|NA|TRBJ2-7|NA
CASSVSLGGREQYF
TGTGCCAGCAGCGTATCATTAGGGGGACGCGAGCAGTACTTC
>TRBV23-1|NA|TRBJ2-7|NA
CASSQKAGPSYEQYF
TGCGCCAGCAGTCAGAAGGCGGGGCCCTCCTACGAGCAGTACTTC
>TRBV27|NA|TRBJ2-1|NA
CASSWASSYNEQFF
TGTGCCAGCAGTTGGGCCAGCTCCTACAATGAGCAGTTCTTC
>TRBV5-1|TRBD2|TRBJ2-2|NA
CASSMKAGVETGELFF
TGCGCCAGCAGCATGAAAGCGGGAGTCGAAACCGGGGAGCTGTTTTTT
>TRBV9|NA|TRBJ2-5|NA
CASSVGPGWQETQYF
TGTGCCAGCAGCGTAGGTCCCGGGTGGCAAGAGACCCAGTACTTC
>TRBV28|NA|TRBJ1-2|NA
CASSWPATQPLGYTF
TGTGCCAGCAGTTGGCCGGCGACACAGCCTCTAGGCTACACCTTC
>TRBV18|TRBD1|TRBJ2-7|NA
CASSTDRELPYEQYF
TGTGCCAGCTCGACGGACAGGGAGCTTCCCTACGAGCAGTACTTC
>TRBV5-6|NA|TRBJ2-7|NA
CASSLLGEQYF
TGTGCCAGCAGCTTGCTCGGGGAGCAGTACTTC
>TRBV5-1|NA|TRBJ2-7|NA
CASSSGVSEQYF
TGCGCCAGCAGCTCCGGGGTATCCGAGCAGTACTTC
>TRBV5-4|TRBD2|TRBJ2-7|NA
CASSSGTSGTIYEQYF
TGTGCCAGCAGCAGTGGGACTAGCGGTACTATCTACGAGCAGTACTTC
>TRBV28|NA|TRBJ1-4|NA
CASSSSGNPSEKLFF
TGTGCCAGCAGTTCATCAGGGAATCCTAGTGAAAAACTGTTTTTT